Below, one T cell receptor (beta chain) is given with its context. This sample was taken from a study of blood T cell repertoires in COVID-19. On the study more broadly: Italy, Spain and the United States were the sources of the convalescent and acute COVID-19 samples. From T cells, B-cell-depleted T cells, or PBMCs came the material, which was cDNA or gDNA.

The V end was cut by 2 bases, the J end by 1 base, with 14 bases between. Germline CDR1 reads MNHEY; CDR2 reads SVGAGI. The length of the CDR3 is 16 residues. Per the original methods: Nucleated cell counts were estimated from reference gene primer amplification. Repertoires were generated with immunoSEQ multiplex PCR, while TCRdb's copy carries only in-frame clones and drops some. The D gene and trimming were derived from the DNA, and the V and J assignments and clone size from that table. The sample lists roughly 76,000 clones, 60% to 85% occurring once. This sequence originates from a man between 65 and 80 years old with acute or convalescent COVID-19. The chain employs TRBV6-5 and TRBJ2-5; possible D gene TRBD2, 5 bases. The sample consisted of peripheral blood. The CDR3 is CASSYDPGLAQETQYF. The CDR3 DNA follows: TGTGCCAGCAGTTACGACCCTGGGCTAGCCCAAGAGACCCAGTACTTC.